What follows are 20 T cell receptor beta chains derived from one specimen sequenced in a study of early T cells in non-severe SARS-CoV-2 infection. A single record per CDR3 protein comes from TCRdb applying MiXCR to the 5' RACE reads. This table holds over 95,000 distinct CDR3 sequences, 16% found once. What was sequenced was whole blood. Receptors originate from an adult who was a healthcare worker with PCR-confirmed SARS-CoV-2 infection or an uninfected control (not recorded which).

The genes are TRBV19 and TRBJ2-7, with D possibly called TRBD1 or TRBD2 (6 bases each). Trimming removed 3 bases from V and 5 bases from J, with 11 bases in between. CDR3 size: 13 residues. CDR1 is LNHDA and CDR2 is SQIVND in the germline V gene (reference sequence). The chain's CDR3 is CASSIGGGNEQYF. Here the CDR3 DNA reads TGTGCCAGTAGTATCGGGGGCGGCAACGAGCAGTACTTC.

This clonotype appeared a few times. This chain uses TRBV20-1 with TRBJ2-7; TRBD2 matches 12 bases. The V segment lost 0 bases and the J segment 1 base; nucleotides outside the gene matches: 7. CDR1 DFQATT and CDR2 SNEGSKA come from the germline V gene (reference sequence). This CDR3 is 17 amino acids long. The DNA for the CDR3 is TGCAGTGCTAGAGACAACTCCGGGACTAGCGGGTCCTACGAGCAGTACTTC. It is translated as CSARDNSGTSGSYEQYF.

The J gene is TRBJ1-1, the V gene TRBV28; D is perhaps TRBD1 (6 bases). CDR3 length: 14 amino acids. Trimming removed 7 bases from V and 5 bases from J, with 17 bases in between. Per the germline V gene, CDR1 is MDHEN and CDR2 is SYDVKM. In DNA form, the CDR3 reads TGTGCCAGCACTCAATTGACAGGAGGGACTGAAGCTTTCTTT. Translating it yields CASTQLTGGTEAFF.

V and J are TRBV16 and TRBJ2-1; 11 positions agree with TRBD2. V gave up 4 bases and J gave up 2 bases; unmatched junction bases: 16. The CDR3 contains 20 residues. Germline values: CDR1 KGHSY, CDR2 FQNENV. CDR3 in amino acids: CASSRPTSGTRKRTYNEQFF. The CDR3 bases are TGTGCCAGCAGCCGCCCGACTAGCGGGACACGAAAACGGACCTACAATGAGCAGTTCTTC.

This clonotype was counted between two and nine times. This chain links TRBV7-2 with TRBJ2-3; TRBD1 aligns across 11 bases. CDR1 SGHTA and CDR2 FQGNSA come from the germline V gene. After removal of 2 bases from V and 4 bases from J, the junction contained 5 bases not matched to a gene. The CDR3 is 16 residues long. The CDR3 sequence: CASSLRTGGGADTQYF. CDR3 DNA sequence: TGTGCCAGCAGCTTAAGGACAGGGGGCGGTGCAGATACGCAGTATTTT.

The table lists this clonotype with a few counts. The CDR3: CASSYSARGLMNTEAFF. Written as DNA, the CDR3 is TGTGCCAGCAGTTACTCCGCCAGGGGTCTTATGAACACTGAAGCTTTCTTT. The gene calls are TRBV6-5 and TRBJ1-1, with D possibly being TRBD1 (6 bases). CDR3 length equals 17 residues. CDR1 MNHEY and CDR2 SVGAGI come from the germline V gene. Between the trimmed V and J ends, which lost 0 bases and 0 bases, there was a span of 14 bases.

This clonotype occurred a few times. The V gene is TRBV6-2 or TRBV6-3, the J gene TRBJ2-7; D possibly matches TRBD1 or TRBD2 (6 bases each). The CDR3 has 15 residues. Looked up from germline, CDR1 is MNHEY and CDR2 is SVGEGT. With 2 bases removed from V and 3 bases from J, the gap between germline ends came to 14 bases. As DNA, the CDR3 is TGTGCCAGCAGTTACCGCCGGAGGGGGAACTACGAGCAGTACTTC. It specifies CASSYRRRGNYEQYF.

Of note for this clonotype: One end of the junction varies from germline; a read error may be responsible. The chain employs TRBV7-7 and TRBJ2-3; 10 bases match TRBD2. This CDR3 has 16 residues. Germline V gives CDR1 SSHAT, CDR2 FNYEAQ (reference sequence). The CDR3: CASSLSGGTSTDTQYF. DNA of the CDR3: TGTGCTAGCAGCCTTAGCGGGGGGACCAGCACAGATACGCAGTATTTT.

J is TRBJ2-1 and V is TRBV3-1; 9 bases line up with TRBD1. The V gene's germline CDR1 is LGHDT and CDR2 YNNKEL (reference sequence). V lost 0 bases and J lost 9; bases outside the gene matches: 3. There are 14 residues in the CDR3. The CDR3 loop is CASSQETGGGEQFF. The CDR3, as DNA: TGTGCCAGCAGCCAAGAGACAGGGGGAGGTGAGCAGTTCTTC.

V usage is TRBV6-5 and J usage is TRBJ1-2, with 8 bases aligning to TRBD1. This CDR3 is built from 15 residues. Looked up from germline, CDR1 is MNHEY and CDR2 is SVGAGI. The trim removed 5 bases at V and 2 bases at J, leaving 7 bases unmatched. In nucleotides, the CDR3 is TGTGCCAGCAGTCCAGGACAGGGTATCAACTATGGCTACACCTTC. Protein: CASSPGQGINYGYTF.

The chain recombines TRBV7-2 with TRBJ2-1, with a tentative D call TRBD1 (5 bases). Trimming took off 5 bases at V and 6 bases at J, with 8 bases between the two ends. Germline loops: CDR1 SGHTA, CDR2 FQGNSA. This CDR3 comprises 12 residues. The CDR3 sequence: CASSVQGNEQFF. The CDR3 coding sequence is TGTGCCAGCAGCGTTCAGGGCAATGAGCAGTTCTTC.

The chain combines TRBV28 with TRBJ1-1; possible D gene TRBD1, 6 bases. The CDR3 is 11 amino acids. V shed 7 bases and J shed 11 bases, with 14 bases lying between them. Germline V gene lookup returns CDR1 MDHEN and CDR2 SYDVKM. The CDR3 coding sequence is TGTGCCAGCACCGGGGGGCGGTCGGCTTTCTTT. It translates to CASTGGRSAFF.

The chain joins TRBV24-1 to TRBJ2-3; 8 bases match TRBD2. The CDR3 sequence is 17 residues long. Losses at the gene ends were 2 bases for V and 4 bases for J; bases not matched to a gene: 10. CDR1 KGHDR and CDR2 SFDVKD come from the germline V gene. DNA of the CDR3: TGTGCCACCAGTGATTGGCGGGGGGCAATTGGCCCAGATACGCAGTATTTT. It translates to CATSDWRGAIGPDTQYF.

The V gene is TRBV28, the J gene TRBJ2-2, with a tentative D call TRBD2 (7 bases). Trimming stripped 6 bases from V and 6 bases from J, with 14 bases between. Germline lookup yields CDR1 MDHEN and CDR2 SYDVKM. The CDR3 extends over 14 amino acids. DNA for the CDR3: TGTGCCAGCAGGAGGGGGGGCGAGGCCGGGGAGCTGTTTTTT. It encodes CASRRGGEAGELFF.

The gene calls are TRBV7-9 and TRBJ2-2; 13 positions match TRBD2. The germline V gene has CDR1 SEHNR and CDR2 FQNEAQ (reference sequence). The CDR3 has 18 residues. J was trimmed by 3 bases and V by 6 bases; bases with no gene match: 10. This CDR3 reads CASRLAMGLAGHTGELFF. CDR3 DNA sequence: TGTGCCAGCAGGTTGGCAATGGGACTAGCGGGACACACCGGGGAGCTGTTTTTT.

This clonotype was seen a handful of times. The chain carries TRBV12-3 or TRBV12-4 and TRBJ2-7; 10 positions match TRBD2. This CDR3 region has 15 residues. The V gene end was trimmed by 3 bases and the J gene end by 3 bases; junction bases not matched to a gene: 5. CDR3 sequence reads: CASSFGSGRYYEQYF. The CDR3 DNA sequence: TGTGCCAGCAGTTTCGGTAGCGGGAGGTACTACGAGCAGTACTTC.

The chain has TRBV4-3 and TRBJ2-7, with TRBD2 as a possible D gene (6 bases). V was shortened by 1 base and J by 4 bases, with 14 bases between the two germline ends. CDR1 is LGHNA and CDR2 is YSLEER in the germline V gene. This CDR3 contains 15 residues. The CDR3 DNA is TGCGCCAGCAGCCAAGGGAGGACTACCTGGTACGAGCAGTACTTC. This gives the protein CASSQGRTTWYEQYF.

J is TRBJ1-1 and V is TRBV7-2; no clear D gene. The CDR3 length is 13 residues. From germline, CDR1 is SGHTA and CDR2 FQGNSA. Trimming took off 6 bases at V and 0 bases at J, with 8 bases between the two ends. CDR3 bases: TGTGCCAGCAGTACACACGTGAACACTGAAGCTTTCTTT. This codes for CASSTHVNTEAFF.

The chain recombines TRBV10-3 with TRBJ2-7; D is undetermined. The V end was cut by 11 bases, the J end by 2 bases, with 16 bases between. Germline loops: CDR1 ENHRY, CDR2 SYGVKD. The CDR3 consists of 13 residues. The CDR3 nucleotides are TGTGCCTTTGGCGCCCCGAAGGCCTACGAGCAGTACTTC. This gives the protein CAFGAPKAYEQYF.

The V and J genes are TRBV7-9 and TRBJ2-1, with 7 bases aligning to TRBD1. J gave up 8 bases and V 5 bases, and 6 bases lay outside the gene matches. Germline V gene data show CDR1 as SEHNR and CDR2 as FQNEAQ (reference sequence). The CDR3 contains 13 residues. The CDR3 sequence is CASSPQGEHEQFF. The CDR3 bases are TGTGCCAGCAGCCCCCAGGGGGAGCATGAGCAGTTCTTC.